These T cell receptor beta chains were read from a single sample in a study of Graves' ophthalmopathy and Graves' hyperthyroidism. TCRdb itself ran the multiplex PCR reads through MiXCR, one entry per CDR3 protein. The sample includes 650,000 to 900,000 distinct CDR3 sequences, about 44% of them seen just once. Sequenced input: peripheral blood. All receptors derive from an adult man with Graves' ophthalmopathy. Both conserved end residues are part of each CDR3. Each record gives: CDR3 DNA, CDR3 protein, V gene, J gene, D gene, clone size. D genes are given only for firm matches. Clone size is not always given. Where it is, it says once, few, many or a class for expanded clones.

TGTGCCACCAGTGACTCCCCGGGACAGGGAAAAGAGACCCAGTACTTC	CATSDSPGQGKETQYF	TRBV24-1	TRBJ2-5	TRBD1	few
TGTGCCAGCAGCTTAAGTTTTGGAAGAACTGAAGCTTTCTTT	CASSLSFGRTEAFF	TRBV7-9	TRBJ1-1	-	-
TGTGCCAGCGTAACAGGCCGGCGTAACTATGGCTACACCTTC	CASVTGRRNYGYTF	TRBV10-3	TRBJ1-2	-	many
TGTGCCAGCAGTCTCCCCGGACTCAATGAGCAGTTCTTC	CASSLPGLNEQFF	TRBV2	TRBJ2-1	-	few
TGTGCCAGCAGTTTAGGGGACAGGGGCGGCTACACCTTC	CASSLGDRGGYTF	TRBV6-5	TRBJ1-2	TRBD1	few
TGTGCCAGCAGGCCCGGGACAGGGGGATCGGGCCAGCCCCAGCATTTT	CASRPGTGGSGQPQHF	TRBV2	TRBJ1-5	TRBD1	many
TGTGCCAGCAGTTACAGTCTGGCAGGGGAAGAAAAACTGTTTTTT	CASSYSLAGEEKLFF	TRBV7-9	TRBJ1-4	-	-
TGCAGCGTTGAAGGGATCCAAGAGACCCAGTACTTC	CSVEGIQETQYF	TRBV29-1	TRBJ2-5	-	-
TGTGCCAGCAACCAACCAGGGGTCTCCTACGAGCAGTACTTC	CASNQPGVSYEQYF	TRBV11-2	TRBJ2-7	-	-
TGTGCTAGCCCAGGGGGCGATTCACCCCTCCACTTT	CASPGGDSPLHF	TRBV25-1	TRBJ1-6	TRBD1	-
TGTGCCAGCAGCTCGGCTAGGGAGATATATTTT	CASSSAREIYF	TRBV14	TRBJ1-3	-	-
TGCAGCGTTGTCACAGGGACAAACACCGGGGAGACCCAGTACTTC	CSVVTGTNTGETQYF	TRBV29-1	TRBJ2-5	-	-
TGTGCCAGCAGTTACCTCGGACAGGGGAAAGAGACCCAGTACTTC	CASSYLGQGKETQYF	TRBV6-5	TRBJ2-5	TRBD1	-
TGTGCCAGCAGTTTTAGGGTAGGTCAGCCCCAGCATTTT	CASSFRVGQPQHF	TRBV7-2	TRBJ1-5	-	-
TGTGCCAGCAGCCAATCACCCGGACCCCGGATCGGTACCTATGGCTACACCTTC	CASSQSPGPRIGTYGYTF	TRBV16	TRBJ1-2	-	-
TGTGCCATCAGTGCACTGACAGGAGGGCCACGAGGCTACACCTTC	CAISALTGGPRGYTF	TRBV10-3	TRBJ1-2	-	-